This TCR beta chain comes out of a study of blood T cell repertoires in COVID-19. Background on the study: The recovered donors of Cohort 3 showed two negative PCRs, clearance, or symptom resolution.

Sequenced by immunoSEQ multiplex PCR; TCRdb stores in-frame clones only, minus some. The sample includes 150,000 to 200,000 clones, 70% to 90% of them seen just once. Assignments of participants to cohorts depended upon their own reported clinical history. The specimen was PBMCs or T cells enriched from blood (not recorded which). This clonotype originated in a woman in her thirties or forties in a cohort exposed to, infected with or recovered from COVID-19 (not recorded which).

Written as DNA, the CDR3 is TGTGCCAGCAGTTATGGAAGGGGTTGGACTGAAGCTTTCTTT. Translated: CASSYGRGWTEAFF. The rearrangement joins TRBV6-2 or TRBV6-3 to TRBJ1-1; D may be TRBD1 (5 bases). The CDR3 is 14 residues long. The V gene's germline CDR1 is MNHEY and CDR2 SVGEGT. The germline V and J ends were trimmed by 3 bases and 5 bases, with 13 bases remaining between them.